This T cell receptor beta chain was recovered during a study of Ad26.COV2.S vaccination and SARS-CoV-2 variants. About the research overall: Into the muscle, Ad26.COV2.S was dosed once or twice, 56 days apart. Study outcomes and limitations: Across vaccine and placebo recipients, the breadth of non-spike TCRs was similar. Vaccine recipients posted higher spike-specific TCR breadth than their placebo counterparts.

Treatment in this sample: 15 to 20 received Ad26.COV2.S at low or high dose, single or two shots; 5 received placebo; per-sample allocation not given. On day 63 after the first injection, vaccine and placebo recipients gave samples. Within Boston, the person who donated was an adult of 18-55 years. V lost 9 bases and J 0 bases, leaving 15 bases between the germline ends. CDR3 size: 15 residues. Germline CDR1 is SNHLY and CDR2 is FYNNEI. A word on this clone: Antigen specificity is unknown.

Clones were read by immunoSEQ multiplex PCR, and TCRdb kept only the in-frame ones, dropping some. The sample records 300,000 to 500,000 clones, about 85% being singletons. The receptor comes from a person aged 18-60 years who received the Ad26.COV2.S COVID-19 vaccine or a placebo. The V call is TRBV2, the J call TRBJ2-1; D ambiguous. Sequenced here: peripheral blood, sampled in a trial of Ad26.COV2.S vaccine versus placebo. CDR3 nucleotide sequence: TGTGCCAGTCCTAGGGTCCGAAACTCCTACAATGAGCAGTTCTTC. Its translation is CASPRVRNSYNEQFF.